The 25 T cell receptor beta chains reported below all come from one sample, sequenced in a study of blood T cells in healthy people across ages (dated by TCRdb to between 2014 and 2017). Library preparation was by 5' RACE. The instrument was an Illumina HiSeq 2500. The second PCR ran for roughly 7 to 11 cycles and used a J-beta primer mix along with a sample-barcoded 5' primer. Starting from the raw public reads, TCRdb applied fastp trimming at Q25, assembled clones with MiXCR and retained in-frame beta chains. When rows share a CDR3 protein, they turn into one entry using the most common DNA and genes. The sample yields about 620,000 distinct CDR3 sequences; roughly half were counted once. Roughly 13% of the sample is taken by the ten largest. The sample comprised blood. Receptor source: a woman older than 75 in good health.

The rearrangement uses TRBV6-1 and TRBJ2-7; 7 bases are a match to TRBD1. CDR3 length: 17 amino acids. Trimming removed 8 bases from V and 1 base from J; junction bases left unmatched: 17. The germline V gene has CDR1 MNHNS and CDR2 SASEGT. DNA of the CDR3: TGTGCCAGCGAGTATCCTATAGGGGGCGGCGGTTCCTACGAGCAGTACTTC. Amino acids: CASEYPIGGGGSYEQYF.

A note on this clonotype: A much more abundant neighbour one base away suggests this may be a read error. The V gene is TRBV9, the J gene TRBJ2-1, with 8 bases matching TRBD2. The J call could be wrong; TRBJ2-7 is a better fit for the DNA end. Looked up from germline, CDR1 is SGDLS and CDR2 is YYNGEE. This CDR3 is 21 amino acids long. The CDR3 spells CASSVLAGGHKGRSSYNEQYF. The DNA for the CDR3 is TGTGCCAGCAGCGTGTTGGCGGGAGGCCACAAAGGGCGCAGCTCCTACAATGAGCAGTACTTC.

Notes on this clonotype: A much larger clone is a single base away; this may be a read error. The V gene is TRBV12-3 or TRBV12-4, the J gene TRBJ2-4; no firm D call. The CDR3 loop spans 15 amino acids. V lost 5 bases, J lost 0 bases, and 11 bases lay in between. CDR3 coding DNA: TGTGCCAGCAGTCAGGTAGAACGAGCCAAAAACATTCAGTACTTC. Translating gives CASSQVERAKNIQYF.

The table lists this clonotype with a count of one. The chain joins TRBV7-2 to TRBJ2-5; 7 bases line up with TRBD2. Germline lookup yields CDR1 SGHTA and CDR2 FQGNSA. The trim removed 6 bases at V and 2 bases at J, leaving 3 bases unmatched. The CDR3 has 13 residues. CDR3 sequence: CASREGLQETQYF. CDR3 DNA sequence: TGTGCCAGCAGGGAGGGACTACAAGAGACCCAGTACTTC.

The chain combines TRBV5-1 with TRBJ1-4; D unclear. The CDR3 runs 14 residues. Germline-derived CDR1 and CDR2 are SGHRS and YFSETQ. V gave up 5 bases and J gave up 1 base, with 9 bases separating them. DNA of the CDR3: TGCGCCAGCAGTCGGGGAGAAACTAATGAAAAACTGTTTTTT. Protein: CASSRGETNEKLFF.

This clonotype has at least ten counts. The chain joins TRBV12-3 or TRBV12-4 to TRBJ1-2; tentatively, D is TRBD1 (5 bases). V was shortened by 6 bases and J by 1 base, with 9 bases between the two germline ends. The CDR3 length is 13 residues. CDR3: CASRRTLNYGYTF. The DNA of the CDR3 is TGTGCCAGCAGACGGACACTTAACTATGGCTACACCTTC.

This clonotype showed up many times. This chain links TRBV5-1 with TRBJ1-6; possibly TRBD1 for D (6 bases). There are 17 residues in the CDR3. V was trimmed by 3 bases and J by 0 bases, leaving 13 bases between them. The V gene's germline CDR1 is SGHRS and CDR2 YFSETQ. As DNA, the CDR3 is TGCGCCAGCAGCTCTGGACAGTCGAGCTCCTATAATTCACCCCTCCACTTT. Translation: CASSSGQSSSYNSPLHF.

This chain connects TRBV28 to TRBJ2-4, with D unclear. The CDR3 is made up of 12 amino acids. CDR1 is MDHEN, CDR2 SYDVKM, per germline. Trimming removed 2 bases at V and 3 bases at J, with 2 bases between. As DNA, the CDR3 is TGTGCCAGCAGTTTAGACAAAAACATTCAGTACTTC. Its translation is CASSLDKNIQYF.

In the case of this clonotype: An end of the junction differs from the germline gene, which may be a read error. The chain uses TRBV12-3 or TRBV12-4 and TRBJ2-5; TRBD2 matches 13 bases. CDR3 length: 15 amino acids. The CDR3 is CASSPRTSGSETLYF. CDR3 nucleotides: TGTGCCAGCAGTCCCCGGACTAGCGGGAGTGAGACCCTGTACTTC.

This clonotype was seen at least ten times. The DNA of the CDR3 is TGCGCCAGCAGCCAAGAACGTGCAGGGGGGAACACTGAAGCTTTCTTT. It yields the protein CASSQERAGGNTEAFF. The V call is TRBV4-1, the J call TRBJ1-1; 7 positions match TRBD1. Looked up from germline, CDR1 is MGHRA and CDR2 is YSYEKL. The ends lost 0 bases at V and 1 base at J; junction bases unmatched: 5. The CDR3 totals 16 residues.

V is TRBV29-1 and J is TRBJ1-1; D perhaps matches TRBD1 (5 bases). This CDR3 has 13 residues. From germline, CDR1 is SQVTM and CDR2 ANQGSEA. V was clipped by 4 bases and J by 2 bases, with 11 bases between them. The chain's CDR3 is CSVAVRVNTEAFF. Written as DNA, the CDR3 is TGCAGCGTTGCGGTCAGGGTTAACACTGAAGCTTTCTTT.

This clonotype turned up a few times. The chain carries TRBV7-3 and TRBJ2-1; D unclear. The CDR3 is 13 residues long. Germline V gives CDR1 SGHTA, CDR2 FQGTGA. The ends were cut back, 4 bases at V and 2 bases at J, with 6 bases in the middle. CDR3 DNA sequence: TGTGCCAGCAGCTCCGTCGCCTACAATGAGCAGTTCTTC. It codes for CASSSVAYNEQFF.

V gene TRBV15 combines with J gene TRBJ1-1; maybe TRBD1 (5 bases). CDR3 length equals 16 residues. With 0 bases removed from V and 2 bases from J, the gap between germline ends came to 13 bases. Germline lookup yields CDR1 LNHNV and CDR2 YYDKDF (reference sequence). In nucleotides, the CDR3 is TGTGCCACCAGCAGAGAAGGGAACAGGATAAACACTGAAGCTTTCTTT. It codes for CATSREGNRINTEAFF. Full variable domain (remainder filled in from reference TRBV15 and TRBJ1-1): DAMVIQNPRYQVTQFGKPVTLSCSQTLNHNVMYWYQQKSSQAPKLLFHYYDKDFNNEADTPDNFQSRRPNTSFCFLDIRSPGLGDTAMYLCATSREGNRINTEAFFGQGTRLTVV.

V and J are TRBV9 and TRBJ2-7, with D possibly called TRBD1 or TRBD2 (5 bases each). The CDR3 has 16 residues. With 3 bases removed from V and 2 bases from J, the gap between germline ends came to 18 bases. CDR1 is SGDLS, CDR2 YYNGEE, per germline. This CDR3 reads CASSARSGTVPYEQYF. The CDR3 coding sequence is TGTGCCAGCAGCGCCCGTTCCGGGACGGTACCCTACGAGCAGTACTTC.

This clonotype was detected only a few times. The DNA of the CDR3 is TGTGCCAGCAGTTCGACGGACACCGGGGAGCTGTTTTTT. Amino acids: CASSSTDTGELFF. The chain combines TRBV12-3 or TRBV12-4 with TRBJ2-2; D gene ambiguous. The CDR3 is 13 amino acids. Trimming took 4 bases from V and 3 from J, leaving 6 bases between them.

The table lists this clonotype with many counts. This rearrangement joins TRBV29-1 to TRBJ2-3; 12 bases agree with TRBD2. Germline trimming cut 4 bases from V and 3 bases from J; bases unmatched to any gene: 5. The length of the CDR3 is 15 residues. Germline CDR1 reads SQVTM; CDR2 reads ANQGSEA. Here the CDR3 reads CSVVLAGGSTDTQYF. As DNA, the CDR3 is TGCAGCGTTGTCCTAGCGGGGGGGTCGACAGATACGCAGTATTTT.

The rearrangement joins TRBV11-2 to TRBJ2-7, with D unclear. The J call is uncertain, as TRBJ2-4 better fits the DNA end. The V gene's germline CDR1 is SGHAT and CDR2 FQNNGV. This CDR3 contains 12 residues. CDR3: CASSLSLNIQYF. The CDR3 DNA reads TGTGCCAGCAGCTTATCCTTAAACATTCAGTACTTC.

This clonotype was seen at least ten times. V and J are TRBV10-3 and TRBJ2-7, with 11 bases fitting TRBD2. CDR3 length: 15 amino acids. Germline V lookup: CDR1 ENHRY, CDR2 SYGVKD. J lost 5 bases, V lost 0 bases, and 3 bases had no gene match. The CDR3 loop reads CAISESTSGNNEQYF. CDR3 sequence (DNA): TGTGCCATCAGTGAGTCGACTAGCGGGAACAACGAGCAGTACTTC.

The chain recombines TRBV7-9 with TRBJ1-1; D is uncertain. The ends were cut back, 6 bases at V and 2 bases at J, with 13 bases in the middle. The CDR3 has 14 amino acids. In germline, CDR1 is SEHNR, CDR2 FQNEAQ (reference sequence). The CDR3 reads CASSSTGLNTEAFF. The CDR3, as DNA: TGTGCCAGCAGTTCTACGGGCCTTAACACTGAAGCTTTCTTT.

This chain links TRBV29-1 with TRBJ2-1; 8 nucleotides align to TRBD1. Germline-derived CDR1 and CDR2 are SQVTM and ANQGSEA. V lost 6 bases and J lost 2; bases outside the gene matches: 9. This CDR3 contains 15 residues. The CDR3 is CSVGEQGGPYNEQFF. The CDR3 bases are TGCAGCGTGGGCGAACAGGGGGGTCCCTACAATGAGCAGTTCTTC.

Details on this clonotype: One base away lies a much larger clone, so this may be a sequencing read error. The chain couples TRBV25-1 to TRBJ2-7, with D tentatively TRBD2 (7 bases). Germline values: CDR1 MGHDK, CDR2 SYGVNS. The CDR3 covers 16 residues. CDR3 nucleotide sequence: TGTACCAGCAGTGGAATTGGGGGGGGCCACTCCTACGAGCAGTACTTC. The encoded protein is CTSSGIGGGHSYEQYF.

In nucleotides, the CDR3 is TGCGCCAGCAGCTTGGAGGGGGAAACTGGAAACACCATATATTTT. Translation gives CASSLEGETGNTIYF. The chain carries TRBV5-1 and TRBJ1-3; perhaps TRBD1 as D (6 bases). The CDR3 consists of 15 residues. Trimming pared 0 bases from V and 2 bases from J, leaving 9 bases between. From germline, CDR1 is SGHRS and CDR2 YFSETQ.

The J gene is TRBJ2-1, the V gene TRBV2, with D maybe TRBD2 (5 bases). The better agreement between TRBJ2-7 and the DNA end casts doubt on the J call. Germline CDR1 is SNHLY and CDR2 is FYNNEI. This CDR3 spans 14 amino acids. The CDR3 DNA reads as TGTGCCAGCAGTGACCCACCGGGGAGTAATGAGCAGTACTTC. It yields the protein CASSDPPGSNEQYF.

CDR3 sequence (DNA): TGTGCCAGCAGCCGCCAGACAGCCAACTATGGCTACACCTTC. Its protein product is CASSRQTANYGYTF. The V call is TRBV6-2 or TRBV6-3, the J call TRBJ1-2; maybe TRBD1 (5 bases). V shed 6 bases and J shed 2 bases, with 13 bases lying between them. The germline V gene has CDR1 MNHEY and CDR2 SVGEGT. The CDR3 contains 14 residues.

The table lists this clonotype with many counts. The J gene is TRBJ2-7, the V gene TRBV27; TRBD2 agrees at 10 bases. V lost 3 bases, J lost 6 bases, and 2 bases stayed unmatched. The germline gives CDR1 MNHEY, CDR2 SMNVEV (reference sequence). There are 13 residues in the CDR3. The CDR3 region has the DNA TGTGCCAGCAGTTTCAAGCGGGAGGGCGAGCAGTACTTC. Its translation: CASSFKREGEQYF.